Included here is one T cell receptor beta chain sequence, with context. Its antigen is unidentified. These data come from a study of blood T cells in healthy people across ages. Study results and limitations: The long-lived group displayed more naive CD4+ cells, plus higher diversity, than the aged donors did.

For the second PCR, which ran for about 7 to 11 cycles, a sample-barcoded 5' primer and a J-beta primer mix were used. Each cDNA molecule was tagged by a template-switch adaptor with 12 random nucleotides. Each of the samples gave a minimum of 2.5 million paired-end reads that contained CDR3. Via MiXCR, TCRdb re-called the 5' RACE reads, giving one row per CDR3 protein. Of 1.5 million to 2 million distinct CDR3 sequences in the sample, about 50% were seen once. This receptor was taken from a woman aged 40 to 49 in good health. Sequenced material: blood.

CDR3: CASSYSTAGANVLTF. The DNA for the CDR3 is TGTGCCAGCAGTTACTCGACTGCTGGGGCCAACGTCCTGACTTTC. J is TRBJ2-6 and V is TRBV6-2 or TRBV6-3; D not certain. Deletions cut 0 bases from V and 2 bases from J, with 5 bases between. The CDR3 has 15 amino acids. The germline V gene has CDR1 MNHEY and CDR2 SVGEGT.